This T cell receptor (beta chain) comes out of a study of cytomegalovirus exposure and HLA in healthy donors (dated by TCRdb to about 2017). For the study in its entirety: In an earlier analysis of some 610 of the donors, about 270 Gb of sequence data and approximately 120 million unique TCR beta sequences from 150 million to 200 million T cells were reported. Approximately 310 gigabases of sequencing data and 70 million to 85 million unique TCR sequences were included in an early release covering about 600 HLA-typed donors. Of the roughly 400 genotyped donors, over 65% fell in the genetic ancestry cluster associated with self-reported Caucasian donors. The study aimed to test whether signatures of past pathogen exposure could be identified by cataloging public T cell receptors. The T cell repertoires of 666 subjects were profiled by immunosequencing and related to cytomegalovirus serostatus. In addition to the first cohort of 666 subjects, a separate validation cohort of around 110 different subjects was used. To predict cytomegalovirus infection status, the study combined high-throughput TCR immunosequencing, statistical association of individual TCRs with disease status, and machine learning. In a later analysis, previously published TCR beta repertoires from hundreds of donors were re-analyzed and high-resolution HLA genotyping was added so that TCR occurrence patterns could be studied. In the later analysis, no new phenotypic data were used to find candidate immune exposures; instead, reliance was placed on TCR beta sequences and their occurrence across donors. To decide whether each TCR beta V gene segment behaved as functional or pseudogenic, an earlier analysis of some 600 of the donors relied on high-throughput TCR beta sequencing. Donor age, sex, ethnicity and CMV serostatus were compiled alongside the repertoire data. Genome-wide SNP genotypes for about three fifths of the roughly 700 donors were used in a later genetic analysis, which treated that subset as a discovery cohort. Every discovery cohort repertoire had been produced on one sequencing platform. Class I and class II HLA loci were covered by the typing at four-digit resolution. The number of donors typed differed by locus, with roughly 629-640 for A, B, C, DRB1 and DQB1, roughly 520 for DQA1, nearly 610 for DPA1, and 450 to 480 for DPB1. Roughly 5 DR-DQ haplotypes were handled as single units for association and clustering, since linkage in the cohort was strong. Among about 370 genotyped donors of the cohort, an average of roughly 230,000 unique TCR beta nucleotide sequences was sequenced per donor, of which about 18% were non-productive.

A note on this clone: It lacks a known antigen.

Overall study results and their limits: According to a later analysis, parvovirus B19, influenza, CMV and Epstein-Barr virus appeared linked to several top co-occurrence clusters. A further reported finding was that TCR beta sequences accurately predicted the HLA-A and HLA-B alleles for most subjects in the first cohort. According to the authors, the approach could potentially be generalized to other disease states and immunological phenotypes. Cytomegalovirus status was reported to be diagnosed by the classifier with high specificity and sensitivity in both the original and validation cohorts. A later analysis found that HLA-associated TCR beta chains were more clonally expanded and had lower generation probabilities than equally common non-associated chains. The presence/absence analyses assumed that sequencing depth was roughly uniform across donors, and that assumption may not be true. Because HLA typing was missing for some donors at each locus, association tests included only the typed subset. An association between a missense DCLRE1C variant and V-gene and J-gene trimming of TCR beta chains was found in a later genetic analysis and replicated in an independent cohort. The earlier analysis of approximately 560 of the donors excluded seventeen rarely observed V segments, including chromosome 9 orphons, because counts were too low. A later analysis associated around 16,000 TCR beta sequences with specific HLA alleles at a false discovery rate of 0.05. In a later analysis, TCR association rates were found to vary across HLA loci, with the most associated TCRs seen for DRB1 alleles and the fewest for HLA-C alleles. In vitro tests confirmed that a few of the cytomegalovirus-associated TCR beta chains recognize cytomegalovirus antigens. CMV serostatus was the only immune exposure information available for the cohort. According to a later analysis, most CMV-associated TCR beta chains appeared to be HLA-restricted, and the HLA associations seemed to be driven largely by CMV exposure. Most TCR sequences were observed very rarely across donors, whereas some public TCRs were present in many individuals. The cohort was sequenced for TCR beta chains only, and without alpha or paired-chain data the features that could be detected were limited. In the study, 164 TCR beta chains were listed as associated with cytomegalovirus. When HLA alleles, especially DR and DQ, strongly co-occurred, attributing TCR associations to individual alleles was difficult. An earlier analysis of around 540 of the donors showed that most TCR beta V segments appeared in productive rearrangements either about 87% or about 30% of the time, which broadly matched IMGT annotations. A cluster of highly shared sequence variants was judged likely to represent a technical artifact of the sequencing pipeline. In a later genetic analysis, fewer N-insertions in productive TCRs were reported among donors in an Asian-associated ancestry cluster than the approximately 630-donor mean. Correlated functional status among segregating V segments might be attributable to linkage disequilibrium, but an unknown experimental factor could not be ruled out. Some IMGT-functional V segments, including TRBV6-2 and TRBV6-3, could not be distinguished by the 87-base-pair reads and were therefore excluded.

The cohort was made up of 666 healthy bone marrow donors. At the time of sampling, all cohort members were nominally healthy, though unrecorded immune exposures were likely present. The donor was CMV seronegative and belonged to the group of 380 or so seronegative cohort members. A peripheral blood sample was collected from each donor, and TCR beta sequencing was performed on peripheral blood mononuclear cells. Genomic DNA was extracted from the blood cell samples with the Qiagen DNeasy Blood Extraction Kit. Preparation of the library involved the immunoSEQ multiplex PCR assay. A mixture of 60 forward primers for TCR Vbeta segments and 13 reverse primers for TCR Jbeta segments was used in the multiplex PCR. The CDR3 region of rearranged TCR beta genes was amplified from genomic DNA with a multiplex PCR assay. The amplified TCR beta libraries were sequenced on the Illumina HiSeq System as 87-base-pair reads. The original pipeline was this. Across the 500 to 700 repertoires, a later analysis counted some 81 million unique TCR beta chains, 9 million to 14 million of which were shared by at least two donors. A nearest-neighbor algorithm error-corrected the raw reads and collapsed the reads into unique sequences, merging closely related sequences to remove PCR and sequencing errors. V, D and J gene segments were assigned by aligning CDR3 sequences to IMGT reference sequences. Each retained sequence needed at least a six-nucleotide match to both a V gene segment and a J gene segment. Rearrangements were classified as productive when the CDR3 lacked stop codons and remained in frame with V and J, and all other rearrangements were classified as non-productive. CDR3 was defined according to IMGT convention as the region running from the second conserved V-encoded cysteine to the conserved J-encoded phenylalanine. Sequences without an unambiguous match to a single V gene segment were excluded from the earlier analysis of about 600 of the donors. An earlier analysis of 500 to 700 of the donors classified V segments as functional when productive rearrangements were above 56.7% and as segregating when the standard deviation between donors was above 5%. A statistical classification framework was built for diagnosing cytomegalovirus status from the catalog of TCR beta chain sequences. V and J gene assignment, in a later analysis, came from comparing TCR nucleotide sequences with IMGT/GENE-DB human TR gene sequences. A later analysis assigned CDR3 sequences and most-parsimonious VDJ recombination scenarios with the TCRdist pipeline. In a later analysis, every TCR beta chain was defined by the combination of its CDR3 amino acid sequence and its V-gene family, and reads without a unique V-gene family were dropped. To address suspected cross-contamination and a sequencing artifact, a later analysis removed 592 highly shared, low-generation-probability nucleotide sequences. A later analysis calculated a clonal expansion index for each public chain from normalized within-repertoire ranks of inferred template counts. In a later analysis, generation probabilities were computed using a VDJ recombination model fitted to out-of-frame rearrangements, and the results were checked against IGoR. In a later analysis, hypergeometric tests were used to score TCR-TCR, TCR-HLA and TCR-CMV co-occurrence, with a repertoire-size bias correction applied to TCR pairs. A later analysis estimated false discovery rates by permuting HLA or CMV assignments 20 times. In a later analysis, co-occurring TCRs were grouped using DBSCAN, and TCRdist sequence similarity was added for clustering within HLA-allele-positive subsets. Repertoires with fewer than 30,000 or more than 120,000 public chains were left out of co-occurrence clustering, as were a handful of repertoires with anomalous nucleotide sharing. TCRdb re-hosts the immuneACCESS table, in-frame sequences only. Its copies lack some clones; in the studies checked, an unresolved V gene accounts for under half of them, and the cause for the rest is not known. Clonal size and the V and J genes are those of that table, whereas D and trimming came from the DNA. The table for this sample shows approximately 82,000 clones. The ten largest clones add up to 1.4% to 1.5% of the sample.

V and J are trimmed by 5 bases and 0 bases, and the gene matches miss 6 bases of the junction. The CDR3 spans 16 residues, from the cysteine through the phenylalanine. Solely the CDR3 DNA is kept, with 48 bases framed from the first base. The CDR1 and CDR2 encoded by the germline V gene are MRHNA and SNTAGT. The sample comprised PBMCs. The receptor chain draws on TRBV6-4 and TRBJ2-2; TRBD2 aligns with 7 central bases. The sequence was collected from a woman aged 55-70 years in good health and CMV-seronegative. CDR3 loop: CASSLDSGSNTGELFF. The DNA sequence is as follows: TGTGCCAGCAGTTTGGATAGCGGGTCGAACACCGGGGAGCTGTTTTTT.